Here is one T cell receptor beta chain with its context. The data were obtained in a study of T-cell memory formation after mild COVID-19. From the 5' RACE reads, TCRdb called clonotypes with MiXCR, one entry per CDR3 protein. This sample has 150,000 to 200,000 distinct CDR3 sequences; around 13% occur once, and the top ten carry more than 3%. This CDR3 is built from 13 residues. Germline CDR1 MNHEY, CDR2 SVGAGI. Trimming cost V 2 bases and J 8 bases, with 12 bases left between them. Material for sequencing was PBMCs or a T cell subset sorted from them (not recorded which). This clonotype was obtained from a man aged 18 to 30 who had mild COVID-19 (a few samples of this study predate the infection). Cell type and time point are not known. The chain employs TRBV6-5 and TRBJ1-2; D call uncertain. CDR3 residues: CASSYLGRKGYTF. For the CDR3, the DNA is TGTGCCAGCAGTTACCTGGGCAGAAAGGGCTACACCTTC.